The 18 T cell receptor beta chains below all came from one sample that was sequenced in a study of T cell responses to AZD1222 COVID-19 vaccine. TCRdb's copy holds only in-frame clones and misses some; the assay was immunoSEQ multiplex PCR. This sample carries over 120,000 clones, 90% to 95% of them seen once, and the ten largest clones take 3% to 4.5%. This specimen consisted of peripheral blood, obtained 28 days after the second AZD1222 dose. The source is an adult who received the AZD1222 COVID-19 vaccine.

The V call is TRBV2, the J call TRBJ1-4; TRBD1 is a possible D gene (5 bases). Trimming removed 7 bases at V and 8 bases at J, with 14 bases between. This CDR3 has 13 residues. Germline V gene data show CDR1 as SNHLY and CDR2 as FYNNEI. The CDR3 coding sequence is TGTGCCAGCAAGAGAAGGGGAGAGGAAAAACTGTTTTTT. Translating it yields CASKRRGEEKLFF.

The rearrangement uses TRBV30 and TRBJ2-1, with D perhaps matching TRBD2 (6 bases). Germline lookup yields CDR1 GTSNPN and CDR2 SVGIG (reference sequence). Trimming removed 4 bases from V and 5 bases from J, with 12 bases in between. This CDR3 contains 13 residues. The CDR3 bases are TGTGCCTGGAACCTAGCGTTTCACAATGAGCAGTTCTTC. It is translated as CAWNLAFHNEQFF. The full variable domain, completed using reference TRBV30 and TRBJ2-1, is SQTIHQWPATLVQPVGSPLSLECTVEGTSNPNLYWYRQAAGRGLQLLFYSVGIGQISSEVPQNLSASRPQDRQFILSSKKLLLSDSGFYLCAWNLAFHNEQFFGPGTRLTVL.

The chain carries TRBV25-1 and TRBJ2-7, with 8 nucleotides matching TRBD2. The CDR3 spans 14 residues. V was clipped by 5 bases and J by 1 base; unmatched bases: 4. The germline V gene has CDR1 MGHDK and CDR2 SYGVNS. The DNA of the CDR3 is TGTGCCAGCAGTCCAACTAGCGGATCCTACGAGCAGTACTTC. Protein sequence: CASSPTSGSYEQYF.

CDR3 in DNA: TGTGCCAGTAGTATATCCAGGGACAATCAGCCCCAGCATTTT. It yields the protein CASSISRDNQPQHF. The chain combines TRBV19 with TRBJ1-5, with D perhaps matching TRBD1 (5 bases). This CDR3 is built from 14 residues. In germline, CDR1 is LNHDA, CDR2 SQIVND (reference sequence). V lost 2 bases and J 3 bases, leaving 8 bases between the germline ends.

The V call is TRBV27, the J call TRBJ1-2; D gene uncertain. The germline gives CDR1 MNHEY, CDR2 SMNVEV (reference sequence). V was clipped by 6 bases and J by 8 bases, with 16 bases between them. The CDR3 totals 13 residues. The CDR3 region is CASRGSGRGGYTF. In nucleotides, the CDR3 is TGTGCCAGCAGGGGGTCTGGGCGGGGAGGCTACACCTTC.

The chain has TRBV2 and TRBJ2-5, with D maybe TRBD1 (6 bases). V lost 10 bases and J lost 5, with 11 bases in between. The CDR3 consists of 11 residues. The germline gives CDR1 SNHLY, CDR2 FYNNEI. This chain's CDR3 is CATQGKETQYF. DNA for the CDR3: TGTGCCACACAGGGCAAGGAGACCCAGTACTTC.

This chain's CDR3 is CATSDSMADTQYF. In DNA, the CDR3 is TGTGCCACCAGTGATTCCATGGCGGATACGCAGTATTTT. This chain connects TRBV24-1 to TRBJ2-3; no reliable D call. Trimming left V 2 bases short and J 6 bases short, with 8 bases between. Germline V CDR1 and CDR2: KGHDR, SFDVKD. There are 13 residues in the CDR3.

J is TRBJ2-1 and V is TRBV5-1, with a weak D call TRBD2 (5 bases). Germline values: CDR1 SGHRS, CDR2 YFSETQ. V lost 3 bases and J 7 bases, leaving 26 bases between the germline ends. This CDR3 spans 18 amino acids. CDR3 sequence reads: CASSYQPPLSSQYNEQFF. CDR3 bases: TGCGCCAGCAGCTACCAGCCCCCGCTCTCTAGCCAGTATAATGAGCAGTTCTTC.

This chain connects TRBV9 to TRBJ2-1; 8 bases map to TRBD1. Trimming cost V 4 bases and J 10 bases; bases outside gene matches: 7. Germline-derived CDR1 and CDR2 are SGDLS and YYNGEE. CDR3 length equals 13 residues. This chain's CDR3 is CASSTYDRGEQFF. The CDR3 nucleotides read TGTGCCAGCAGCACTTATGACAGGGGAGAGCAGTTCTTC.

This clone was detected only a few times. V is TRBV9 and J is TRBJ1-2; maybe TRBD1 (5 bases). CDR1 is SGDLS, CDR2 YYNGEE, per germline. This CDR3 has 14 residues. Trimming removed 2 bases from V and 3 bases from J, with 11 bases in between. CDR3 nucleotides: TGTGCCAGCAGCGTGTCTGGGGGTGACTATGGCTACACCTTC. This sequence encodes CASSVSGGDYGYTF. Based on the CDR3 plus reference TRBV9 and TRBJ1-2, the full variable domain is DSGVTQTPKHLITATGQRVTLRCSPRSGDLSVYWYQQSLDQGLQFLIQYYNGEERAKGNILERFSAQQFPDLHSELNLSSLELGDSALYFCASSVSGGDYGYTFGSGTRLTVV.

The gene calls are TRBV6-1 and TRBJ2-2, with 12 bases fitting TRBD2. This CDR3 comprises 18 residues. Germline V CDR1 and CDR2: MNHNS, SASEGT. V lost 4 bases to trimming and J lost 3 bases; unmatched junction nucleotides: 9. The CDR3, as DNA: TGTGCCAGCAGTGGCCCGAGACTAGCGGGAGACTACACCGGGGAGCTGTTTTTT. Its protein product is CASSGPRLAGDYTGELFF.

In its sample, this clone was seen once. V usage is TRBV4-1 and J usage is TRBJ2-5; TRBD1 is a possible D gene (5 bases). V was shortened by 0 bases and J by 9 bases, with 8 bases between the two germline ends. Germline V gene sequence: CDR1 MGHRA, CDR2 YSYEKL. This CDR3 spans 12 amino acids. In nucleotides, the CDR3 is TGCGCCAGCAGCCAAGAAGGCAGGGCCCAGTACTTC. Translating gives CASSQEGRAQYF.

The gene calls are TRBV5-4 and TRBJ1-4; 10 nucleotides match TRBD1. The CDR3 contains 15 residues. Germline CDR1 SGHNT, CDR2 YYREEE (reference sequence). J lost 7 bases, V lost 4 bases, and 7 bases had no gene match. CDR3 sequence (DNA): TGTGCCAGCAGCACCCGACAGGGGGCGAGTGAAAAACTGTTTTTT. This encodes CASSTRQGASEKLFF.

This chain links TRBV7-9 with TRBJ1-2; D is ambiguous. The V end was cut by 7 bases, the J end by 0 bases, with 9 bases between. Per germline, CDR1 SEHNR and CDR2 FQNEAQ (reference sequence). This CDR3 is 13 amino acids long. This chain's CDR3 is CASTSSTNYGYTF. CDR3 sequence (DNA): TGTGCCAGCACCTCGTCGACTAACTATGGCTACACCTTC.

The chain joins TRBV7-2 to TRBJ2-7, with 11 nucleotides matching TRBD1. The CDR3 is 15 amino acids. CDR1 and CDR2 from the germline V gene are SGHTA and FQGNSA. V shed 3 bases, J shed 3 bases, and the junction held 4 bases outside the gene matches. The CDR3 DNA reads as TGTGCCAGCAGCTTTACCGGGACAGGGGGCTACGAGCAGTACTTC. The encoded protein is CASSFTGTGGYEQYF.

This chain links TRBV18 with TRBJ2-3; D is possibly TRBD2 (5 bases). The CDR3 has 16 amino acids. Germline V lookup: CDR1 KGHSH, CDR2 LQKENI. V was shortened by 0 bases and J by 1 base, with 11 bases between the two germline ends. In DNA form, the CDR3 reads TGTGCCAGCTCACCACCGGGCTGGGGAGGCACAGATACGCAGTATTTT. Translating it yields CASSPPGWGGTDTQYF.

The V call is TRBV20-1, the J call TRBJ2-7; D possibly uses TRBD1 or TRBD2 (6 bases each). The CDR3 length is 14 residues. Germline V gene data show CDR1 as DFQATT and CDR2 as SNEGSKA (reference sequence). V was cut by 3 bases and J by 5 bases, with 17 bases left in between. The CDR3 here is CSASLPGAGDEQYF. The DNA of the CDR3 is TGCAGTGCTAGTCTACCGGGAGCAGGGGACGAGCAGTACTTC.

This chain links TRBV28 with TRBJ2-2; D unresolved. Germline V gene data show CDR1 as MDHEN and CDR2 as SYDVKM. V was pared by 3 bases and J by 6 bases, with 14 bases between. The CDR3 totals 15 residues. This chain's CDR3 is CASSFSGVRAGELFF. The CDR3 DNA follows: TGTGCCAGCAGTTTTTCTGGGGTACGGGCCGGGGAGCTGTTTTTT.